This entry features one T cell receptor beta chain sequence. These data belong to a study of CD8+ T cells in alopecia areata. cDNA serving as the sequencing template came from extracted, reverse transcribed RNA. Sequencing used immunoSEQ multiplex PCR; TCRdb keeps in-frame clones, though not all of them. The table lists approximately 170,000 clones, about three fifths of them singletons. As for treatment: oral pan-JAK inhibitor, 5-10 mg twice daily. Germline-derived CDR1 and CDR2 are SQVTM and ANQGSEA. This CDR3 has 13 residues. Trimming removed 4 bases at V and 4 bases at J, with 10 bases between. This TCR was recovered from a human donor with alopecia areata. This material consisted of CD4+ T cells sorted from blood, taken at week 4, from a patient treated with tofacitinib. The chain links TRBV29-1 to TRBJ1-4; D remains ambiguous. The CDR3 coding sequence is TGCAGCGTTGGGACGGCGGGTAATGAAAAACTGTTTTTT. Encoded protein: CSVGTAGNEKLFF.